What follows are 12 T cell receptor beta chains derived from one specimen sequenced in a study of blood T cell repertoires in COVID-19. The protocol was immunoSEQ multiplex PCR, while the TCRdb copy is restricted to in-frame clones and leaves out a portion. This sample has 200,000 or so clones; more than 85% occur once, and the top ten carry under 2.5%. Input material: peripheral blood. The receptors were sampled from a middle-aged man with active or convalescent COVID-19.

The CDR3 nucleotides are TGTGCCAGCAGCTCACCGGGACAGGGGGTATACGAGCAGTACTTC. Translated: CASSSPGQGVYEQYF. The J gene is TRBJ2-7, the V gene TRBV5-5; 11 positions match TRBD1. Germline trimming cut 3 bases from V and 4 bases from J; bases unmatched to any gene: 6. Germline-derived CDR1 and CDR2 are SGHKS and YYEKEE (reference sequence). The CDR3 sequence is 15 residues long.

This clone was observed a single time. The rearrangement uses TRBV6-5 and TRBJ1-2; TRBD1 agrees at 7 bases. Unmatched junction bases numbered 9, after V lost 4 bases and J lost 4 bases. This CDR3 spans 15 amino acids. Germline CDR1 is MNHEY and CDR2 is SVGAGI. The CDR3 region is CASSSRQGGFYGYTF. The CDR3 DNA sequence: TGTGCCAGCAGTTCCAGACAGGGAGGATTCTATGGCTACACCTTC.

The chain combines TRBV5-1 with TRBJ1-1; possible D gene TRBD1, 5 bases. The ends were cut back, 2 bases at V and 1 base at J, with 6 bases in the middle. Germline V CDR1 and CDR2: SGHRS, YFSETQ. CDR3 length: 13 amino acids. CDR3 DNA: TGCGCCAGCAGCTTTGACAGGAACACTGAAGCTTTCTTT. It codes for CASSFDRNTEAFF.

This sequence joins TRBV11-2 and TRBJ1-6; 9 positions match TRBD1. This CDR3 spans 13 amino acids. Losses at the gene ends were 5 bases for V and 8 bases for J; bases not matched to a gene: 1. From germline, CDR1 is SGHAT and CDR2 FQNNGV. The CDR3, as DNA: TGTGCCAGCAGCCGACAGGGGGATTCACCCCTCCACTTT. It specifies CASSRQGDSPLHF. The variable domain in full, completed from reference TRBV11-2 and TRBJ1-6, reads EAGVAQSPRYKIIEKRQSVAFWCNPISGHATLYWYQQILGQGPKLLIQFQNNGVVDDSQLPKDRFSAERLKGVDSTLKIQPAKLEDSAVYLCASSRQGDSPLHFGNGTRLTVT.

This clone occurred once. The chain couples TRBV29-1 to TRBJ2-3; D ambiguous. CDR3 length: 12 amino acids. V dropped 5 bases and J dropped 5 bases, with 11 bases sitting between them. Germline V gives CDR1 SQVTM, CDR2 ANQGSEA. CDR3: CSVFKNGDTQYF. CDR3 bases: TGCAGCGTTTTTAAGAACGGAGATACGCAGTATTTT.

The genes are TRBV9 and TRBJ1-2; the D is unclear. Germline V gene sequence: CDR1 SGDLS, CDR2 YYNGEE. The V end was cut by 4 bases, the J end by 1 base, with 23 bases between. This CDR3 has 18 residues. The CDR3 reads CASSPREPDFSVNYGYTF. The CDR3 region has the DNA TGTGCCAGCAGCCCCCGAGAACCCGATTTTTCCGTTAACTATGGCTACACCTTC.

This clone was counted only a few times. This rearrangement joins TRBV27 to TRBJ1-2; D is possibly TRBD1 (6 bases). V lost 5 bases to trimming and J lost 4 bases, with 17 bases between them. Germline values: CDR1 MNHEY, CDR2 SMNVEV (reference sequence). The length of the CDR3 is 15 residues. The CDR3 nucleotides are TGTGCCAGCAGTCCTATGGGGGCAGGCTCCTATGGCTACACCTTC. Protein sequence: CASSPMGAGSYGYTF.

The rearrangement joins TRBV9 to TRBJ2-2; 7 nucleotides agree with TRBD1. The germline V gene has CDR1 SGDLS and CDR2 YYNGEE. Unmatched junction bases numbered 0, after V lost 3 bases and J lost 4 bases. This CDR3 region has 13 residues. The CDR3 DNA sequence: TGTGCCAGCAGCGACAGGGGCACCGGGGAGCTGTTTTTT. It translates to CASSDRGTGELFF.

This chain links TRBV29-1 with TRBJ1-1, with no clear D. Germline CDR1 reads SQVTM; CDR2 reads ANQGSEA. Trimming cost V 7 bases and J 0 bases, with 18 bases left between them. The CDR3 contains 15 residues. The CDR3 is CSASPGWAMNTEAFF. For the CDR3, the DNA is TGCAGCGCCTCCCCGGGGTGGGCCATGAACACTGAAGCTTTCTTT. Combining the CDR3 with reference TRBV29-1 and TRBJ1-1 gives the whole variable domain SAVISQKPSRDICQRGTSLTIQCQVDSQVTMMFWYRQQPGQSLTLIATANQGSEATYESGFVIDKFPISRPNLTFSTLTVSNMSPEDSSIYLCSASPGWAMNTEAFFGQGTRLTVV.

This clone was picked up one time. The V gene is TRBV11-1, the J gene TRBJ1-1; a weak D match, TRBD1 (5 bases). V gave up 3 bases and J gave up 4 bases, with 6 bases separating them. This CDR3 comprises 12 residues. The germline gives CDR1 SGHAT, CDR2 FQDESV (reference sequence). This CDR3 reads CASSFGATEAFF. DNA for the CDR3: TGTGCCAGCAGCTTTGGGGCCACTGAAGCTTTCTTT.

The V call is TRBV6-5, the J call TRBJ1-5; TRBD1 matches 7 bases. The junction had 11 bases not matched to a gene; V was cut back by 5 bases and J by 7 bases. The CDR3 is 15 amino acids. Per germline, CDR1 MNHEY and CDR2 SVGAGI. The CDR3 DNA sequence: TGTGCCAGCAGTCTCACAGGGGAACCTTACCAGCCCCAGCATTTT. Its protein is CASSLTGEPYQPQHF.

This clone appeared a few times. This chain uses TRBV9 with TRBJ2-7, with 8 positions matching TRBD1. This CDR3 comprises 15 residues. The germline V gene has CDR1 SGDLS and CDR2 YYNGEE. Trimming cost V 4 bases and J 3 bases; bases outside gene matches: 9. The CDR3 DNA sequence: TGTGCCAGCAGCCCCAACGACAGGGGCTACTACGAGCAGTACTTC. This codes for CASSPNDRGYYEQYF.